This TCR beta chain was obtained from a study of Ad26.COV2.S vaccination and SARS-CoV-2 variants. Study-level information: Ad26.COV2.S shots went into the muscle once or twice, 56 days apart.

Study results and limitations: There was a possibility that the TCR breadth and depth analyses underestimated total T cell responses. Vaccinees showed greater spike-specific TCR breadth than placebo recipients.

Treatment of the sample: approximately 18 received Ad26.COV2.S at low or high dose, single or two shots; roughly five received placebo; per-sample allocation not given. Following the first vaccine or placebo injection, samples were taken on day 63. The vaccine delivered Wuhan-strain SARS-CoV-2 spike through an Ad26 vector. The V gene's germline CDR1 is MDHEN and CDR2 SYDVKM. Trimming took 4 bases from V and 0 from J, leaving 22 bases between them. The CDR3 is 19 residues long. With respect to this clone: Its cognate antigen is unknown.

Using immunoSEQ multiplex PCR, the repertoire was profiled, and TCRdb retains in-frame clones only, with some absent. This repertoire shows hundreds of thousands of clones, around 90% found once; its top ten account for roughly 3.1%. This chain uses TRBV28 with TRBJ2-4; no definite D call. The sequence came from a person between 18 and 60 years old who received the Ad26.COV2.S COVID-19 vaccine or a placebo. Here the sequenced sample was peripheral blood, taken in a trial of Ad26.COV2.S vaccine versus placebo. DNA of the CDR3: TGTGCCAGCAGTTCCCTGGGATTTTTTCGAGACCTAGCCAAAAACATTCAGTACTTC. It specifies CASSSLGFFRDLAKNIQYF.